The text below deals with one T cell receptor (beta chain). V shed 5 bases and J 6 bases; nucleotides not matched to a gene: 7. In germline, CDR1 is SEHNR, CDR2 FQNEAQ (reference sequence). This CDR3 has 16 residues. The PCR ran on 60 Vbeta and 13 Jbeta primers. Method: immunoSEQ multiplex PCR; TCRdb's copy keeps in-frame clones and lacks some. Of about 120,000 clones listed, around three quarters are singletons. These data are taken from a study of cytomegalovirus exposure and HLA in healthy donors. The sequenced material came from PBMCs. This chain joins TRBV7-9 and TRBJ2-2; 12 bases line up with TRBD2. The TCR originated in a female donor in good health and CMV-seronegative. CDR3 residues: CASSASGGAFAGELFF. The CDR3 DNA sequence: TGTGCCAGCAGCGCTAGCGGGGGGGCCTTCGCCGGGGAGCTGTTTTTT.